This T cell receptor (beta chain) appears in the sequencing data of a study of PD-1 blockade in classical Hodgkin lymphoma. The patients all showed relapse after autologous stem cell transplantation, while their brentuximab vedotin exposure varied. V dropped 5 bases and J dropped 2; count of bases not matched to a gene: 9. This CDR3 is built from 16 residues. Germline V gene lookup returns CDR1 LGHNA and CDR2 YNFKEQ. Sequencing was performed with immunoSEQ multiplex PCR; in TCRdb, only in-frame clones are kept and a portion is missing. Of just over 35,000 clones listed, around 63% are singletons. The sequence was obtained from a human donor with classical Hodgkin lymphoma. The chain joins TRBV4-2 to TRBJ2-7; 10 nucleotides line up with TRBD2. The specimen was peripheral blood mononuclear cells (PBMCs), collected before the second cycle of nivolumab. The CDR3 coding sequence is TGTGCCAGCAGCTTGACCGGGACTAGCGTCGCCTACGAGCAGTACTTC. Its protein is CASSLTGTSVAYEQYF.